The clone carrying this T cell receptor (beta chain) was found a few times. This CDR3 has 16 residues. CDR1 is MNHNY and CDR2 is SVGAGI in the germline V gene (reference sequence). V was cut by 6 bases and J by 4 bases, with 19 bases left in between. As processed by the authors: Reference gene primers were amplified, and this amplification served to estimate nucleated cell counts. Clones were read by immunoSEQ multiplex PCR, and TCRdb kept only the in-frame ones, dropping some. V, J and clone size are those of that table, while D and trimming were read from the DNA. The sample lists about 45,000 clones, about 90% seen once, with 8.5% to 10% in the top ten. This entry belongs to a study of blood T cell repertoires in COVID-19. Overall study context: The United States, Italy and Spain were the sources of the acute and convalescent COVID-19 samples. The cDNA or gDNA used as material had been derived from T cells, B-cell-depleted T cells, or PBMCs.

Sequencing used peripheral blood. This chain connects TRBV6-6 to TRBJ2-1, with D possibly being TRBD2 (7 bases). This receptor was identified in a human donor in a cohort sampled during active COVID-19. The CDR3 DNA reads as TGTGCCAGCAGCCTCCGCCGGGGGGCCTCTTACAATGAGCAGTTCTTC. It is translated as CASSLRRGASYNEQFF.